There are a few counts of the clone carrying this T cell receptor beta chain. V was cut by 0 bases and J by 7 bases, with 7 bases left in between. The CDR3 has 13 residues. Germline loops: CDR1 LGHDT, CDR2 YNNKEL (reference sequence). A second about 6 to 11 cycle PCR used barcoded and J-beta primers. A template-switch adaptor with 12 random nucleotides tagged each cDNA molecule. Each sample provided no less than 2.5 million CDR3-containing paired-end reads. TCRdb re-analysed the 5' RACE reads in MiXCR, keeping a single row per CDR3 protein. The repertoire consists of about 780,000 distinct CDR3 sequences, with around two thirds occurring once and the leading ten covering around 30%. The sample comes from a study of blood T cells in healthy people across ages.

Material: blood. This TCR derives from a man between 25 and 39 years old in good health. The chain joins TRBV3-1 to TRBJ2-1; perhaps TRBD1 as D (5 bases). The DNA of the CDR3 is TGTGCCAGCAGCCAAGACAGGGAAAATGAGCAGTTCTTC. Amino acid sequence: CASSQDRENEQFF.